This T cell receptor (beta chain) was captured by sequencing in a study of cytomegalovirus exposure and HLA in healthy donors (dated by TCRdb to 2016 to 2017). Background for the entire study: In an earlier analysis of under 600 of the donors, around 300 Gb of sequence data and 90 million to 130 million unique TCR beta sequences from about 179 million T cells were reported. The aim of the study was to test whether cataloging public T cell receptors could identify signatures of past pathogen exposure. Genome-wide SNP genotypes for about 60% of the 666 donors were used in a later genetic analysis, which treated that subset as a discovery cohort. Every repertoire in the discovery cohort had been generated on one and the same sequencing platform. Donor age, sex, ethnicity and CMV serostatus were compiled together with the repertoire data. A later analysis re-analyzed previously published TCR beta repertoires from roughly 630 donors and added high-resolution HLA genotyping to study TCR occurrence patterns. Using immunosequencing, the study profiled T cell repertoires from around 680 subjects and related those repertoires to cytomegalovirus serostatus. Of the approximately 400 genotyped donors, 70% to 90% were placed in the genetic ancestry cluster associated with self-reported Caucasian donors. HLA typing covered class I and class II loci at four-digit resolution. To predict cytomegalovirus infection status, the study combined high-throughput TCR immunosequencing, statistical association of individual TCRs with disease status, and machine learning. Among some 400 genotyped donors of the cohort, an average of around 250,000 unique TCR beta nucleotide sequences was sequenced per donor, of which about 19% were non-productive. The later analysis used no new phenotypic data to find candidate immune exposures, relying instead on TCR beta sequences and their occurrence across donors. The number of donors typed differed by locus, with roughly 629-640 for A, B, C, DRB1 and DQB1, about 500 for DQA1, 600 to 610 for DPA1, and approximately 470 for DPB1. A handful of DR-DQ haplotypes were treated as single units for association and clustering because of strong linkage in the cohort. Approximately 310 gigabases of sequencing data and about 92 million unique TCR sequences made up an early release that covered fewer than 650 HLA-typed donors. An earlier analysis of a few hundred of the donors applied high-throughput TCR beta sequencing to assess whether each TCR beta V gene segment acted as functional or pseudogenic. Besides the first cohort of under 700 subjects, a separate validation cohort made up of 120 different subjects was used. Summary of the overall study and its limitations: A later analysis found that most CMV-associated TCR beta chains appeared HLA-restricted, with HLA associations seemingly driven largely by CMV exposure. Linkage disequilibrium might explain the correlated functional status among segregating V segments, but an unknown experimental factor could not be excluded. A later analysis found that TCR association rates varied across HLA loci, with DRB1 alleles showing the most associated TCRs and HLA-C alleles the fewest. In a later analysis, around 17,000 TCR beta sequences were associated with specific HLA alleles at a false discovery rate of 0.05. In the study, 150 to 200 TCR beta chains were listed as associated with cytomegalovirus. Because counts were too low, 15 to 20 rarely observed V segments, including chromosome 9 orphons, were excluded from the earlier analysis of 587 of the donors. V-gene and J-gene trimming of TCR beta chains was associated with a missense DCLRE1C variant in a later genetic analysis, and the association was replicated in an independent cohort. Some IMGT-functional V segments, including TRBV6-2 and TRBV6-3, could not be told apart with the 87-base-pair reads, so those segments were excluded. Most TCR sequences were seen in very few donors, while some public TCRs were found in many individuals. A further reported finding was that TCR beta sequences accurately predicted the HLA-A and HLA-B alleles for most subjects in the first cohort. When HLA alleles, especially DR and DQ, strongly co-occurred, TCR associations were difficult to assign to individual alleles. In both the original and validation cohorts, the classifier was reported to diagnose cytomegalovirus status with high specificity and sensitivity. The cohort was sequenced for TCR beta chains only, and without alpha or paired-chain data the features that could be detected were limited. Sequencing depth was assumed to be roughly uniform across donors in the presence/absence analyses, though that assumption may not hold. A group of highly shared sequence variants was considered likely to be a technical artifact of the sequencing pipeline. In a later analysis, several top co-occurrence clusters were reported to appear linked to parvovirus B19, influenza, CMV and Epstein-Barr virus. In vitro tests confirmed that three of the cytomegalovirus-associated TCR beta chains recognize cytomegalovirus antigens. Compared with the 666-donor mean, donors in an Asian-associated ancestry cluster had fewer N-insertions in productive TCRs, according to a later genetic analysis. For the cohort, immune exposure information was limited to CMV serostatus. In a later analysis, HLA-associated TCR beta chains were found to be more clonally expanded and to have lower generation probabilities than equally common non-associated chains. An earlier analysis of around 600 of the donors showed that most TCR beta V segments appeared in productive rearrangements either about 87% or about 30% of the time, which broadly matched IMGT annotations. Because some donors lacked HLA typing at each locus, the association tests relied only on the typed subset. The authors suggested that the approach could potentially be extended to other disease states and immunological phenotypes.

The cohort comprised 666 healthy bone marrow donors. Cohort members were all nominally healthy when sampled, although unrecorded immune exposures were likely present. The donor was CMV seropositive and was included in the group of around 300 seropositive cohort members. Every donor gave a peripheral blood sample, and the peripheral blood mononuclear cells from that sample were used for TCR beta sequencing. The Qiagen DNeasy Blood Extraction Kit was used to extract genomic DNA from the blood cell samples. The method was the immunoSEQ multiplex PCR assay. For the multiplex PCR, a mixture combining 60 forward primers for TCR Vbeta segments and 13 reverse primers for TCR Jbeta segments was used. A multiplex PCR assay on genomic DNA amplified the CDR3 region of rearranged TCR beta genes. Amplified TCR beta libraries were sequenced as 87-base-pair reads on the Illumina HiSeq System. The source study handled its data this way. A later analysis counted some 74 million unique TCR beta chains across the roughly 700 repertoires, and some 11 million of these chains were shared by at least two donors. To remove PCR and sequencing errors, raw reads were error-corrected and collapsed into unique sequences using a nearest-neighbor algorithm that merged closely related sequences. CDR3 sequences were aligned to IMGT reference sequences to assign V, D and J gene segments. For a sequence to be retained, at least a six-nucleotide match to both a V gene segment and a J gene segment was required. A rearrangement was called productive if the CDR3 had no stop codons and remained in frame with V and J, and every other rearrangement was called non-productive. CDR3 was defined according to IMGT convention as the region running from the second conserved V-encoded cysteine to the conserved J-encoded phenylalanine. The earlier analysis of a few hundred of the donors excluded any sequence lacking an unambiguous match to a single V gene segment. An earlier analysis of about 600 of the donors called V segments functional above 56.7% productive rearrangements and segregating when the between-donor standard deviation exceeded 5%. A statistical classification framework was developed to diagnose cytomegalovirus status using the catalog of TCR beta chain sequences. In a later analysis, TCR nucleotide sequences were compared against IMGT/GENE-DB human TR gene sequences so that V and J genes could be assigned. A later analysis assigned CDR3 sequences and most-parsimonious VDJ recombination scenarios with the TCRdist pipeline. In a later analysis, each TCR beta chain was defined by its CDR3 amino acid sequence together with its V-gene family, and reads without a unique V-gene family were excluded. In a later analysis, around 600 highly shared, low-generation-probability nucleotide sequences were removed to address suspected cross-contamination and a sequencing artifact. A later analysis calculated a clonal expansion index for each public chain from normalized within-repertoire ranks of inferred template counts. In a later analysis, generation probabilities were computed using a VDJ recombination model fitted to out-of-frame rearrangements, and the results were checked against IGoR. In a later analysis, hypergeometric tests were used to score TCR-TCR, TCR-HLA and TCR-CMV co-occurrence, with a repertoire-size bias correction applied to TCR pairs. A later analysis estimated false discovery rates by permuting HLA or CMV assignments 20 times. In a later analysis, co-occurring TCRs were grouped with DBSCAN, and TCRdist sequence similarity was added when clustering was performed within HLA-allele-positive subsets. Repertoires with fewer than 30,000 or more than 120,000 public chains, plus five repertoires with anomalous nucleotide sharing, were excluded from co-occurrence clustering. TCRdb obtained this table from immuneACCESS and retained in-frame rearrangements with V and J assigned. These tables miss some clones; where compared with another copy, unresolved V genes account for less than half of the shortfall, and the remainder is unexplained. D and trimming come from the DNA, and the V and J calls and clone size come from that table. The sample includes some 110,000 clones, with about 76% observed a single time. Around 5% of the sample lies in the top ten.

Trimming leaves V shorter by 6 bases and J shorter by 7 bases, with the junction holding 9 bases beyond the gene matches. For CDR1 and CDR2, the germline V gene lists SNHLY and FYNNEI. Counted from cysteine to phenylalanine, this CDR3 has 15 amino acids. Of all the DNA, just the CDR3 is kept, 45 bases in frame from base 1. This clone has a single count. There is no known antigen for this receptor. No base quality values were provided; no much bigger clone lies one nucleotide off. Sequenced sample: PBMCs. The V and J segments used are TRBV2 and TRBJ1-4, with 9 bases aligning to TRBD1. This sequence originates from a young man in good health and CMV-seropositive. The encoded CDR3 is CASRFSTGGSEKLFF. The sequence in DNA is TGTGCCAGCAGATTCTCGACAGGGGGAAGTGAAAAACTGTTTTTT.